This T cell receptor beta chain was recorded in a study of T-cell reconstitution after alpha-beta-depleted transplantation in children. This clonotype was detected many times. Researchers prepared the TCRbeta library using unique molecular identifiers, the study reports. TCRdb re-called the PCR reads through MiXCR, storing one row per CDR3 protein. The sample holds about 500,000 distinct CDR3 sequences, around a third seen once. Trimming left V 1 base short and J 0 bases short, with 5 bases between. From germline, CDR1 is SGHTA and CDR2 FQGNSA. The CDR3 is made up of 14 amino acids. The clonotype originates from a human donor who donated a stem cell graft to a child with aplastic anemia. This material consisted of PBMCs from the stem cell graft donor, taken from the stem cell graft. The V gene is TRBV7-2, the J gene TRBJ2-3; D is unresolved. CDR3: CASSLVGSTDTQYF. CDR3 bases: TGTGCCAGCAGCTTAGTCGGTAGCACAGATACGCAGTATTTT.